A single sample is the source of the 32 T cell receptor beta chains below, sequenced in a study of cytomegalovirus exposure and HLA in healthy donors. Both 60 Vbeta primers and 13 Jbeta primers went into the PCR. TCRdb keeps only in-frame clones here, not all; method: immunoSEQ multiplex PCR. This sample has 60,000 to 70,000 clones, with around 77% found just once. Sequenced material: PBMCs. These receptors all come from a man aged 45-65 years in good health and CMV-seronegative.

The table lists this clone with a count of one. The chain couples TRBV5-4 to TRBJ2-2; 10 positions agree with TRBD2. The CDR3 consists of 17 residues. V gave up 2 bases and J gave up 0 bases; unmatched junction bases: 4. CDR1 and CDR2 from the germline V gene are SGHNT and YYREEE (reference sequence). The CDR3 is CASSFPGTSANTGELFF. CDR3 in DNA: TGTGCCAGCAGCTTCCCCGGGACTAGCGCGAACACCGGGGAGCTGTTTTTT.

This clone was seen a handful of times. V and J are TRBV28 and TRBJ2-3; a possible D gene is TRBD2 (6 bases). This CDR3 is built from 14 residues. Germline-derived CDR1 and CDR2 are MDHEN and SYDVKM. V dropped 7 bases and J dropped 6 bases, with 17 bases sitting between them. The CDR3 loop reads CASTLVRGFDTQYF. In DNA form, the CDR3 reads TGTGCCAGCACATTAGTGCGGGGTTTCGATACGCAGTATTTT.

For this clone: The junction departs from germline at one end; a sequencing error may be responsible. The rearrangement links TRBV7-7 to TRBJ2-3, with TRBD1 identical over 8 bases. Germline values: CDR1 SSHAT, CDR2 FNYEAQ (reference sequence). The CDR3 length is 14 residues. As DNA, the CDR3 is TGTGCTAGCAGCTTCGGACAGGGATCAGATACGCAGTATTTT. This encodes CASSFGQGSDTQYF.

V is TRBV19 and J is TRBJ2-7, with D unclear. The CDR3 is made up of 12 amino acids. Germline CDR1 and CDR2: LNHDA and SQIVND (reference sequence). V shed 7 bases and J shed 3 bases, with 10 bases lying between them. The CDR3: CASKGVFYEQYF. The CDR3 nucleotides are TGTGCCAGTAAAGGAGTCTTCTACGAGCAGTACTTC.

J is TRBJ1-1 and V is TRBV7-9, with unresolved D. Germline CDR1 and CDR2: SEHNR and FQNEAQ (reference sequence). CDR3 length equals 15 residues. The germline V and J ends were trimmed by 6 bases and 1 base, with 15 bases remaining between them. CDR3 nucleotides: TGTGCCAGCAGTTCGGCCGATGAGGGGAACACTGAAGCTTTCTTT. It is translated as CASSSADEGNTEAFF.

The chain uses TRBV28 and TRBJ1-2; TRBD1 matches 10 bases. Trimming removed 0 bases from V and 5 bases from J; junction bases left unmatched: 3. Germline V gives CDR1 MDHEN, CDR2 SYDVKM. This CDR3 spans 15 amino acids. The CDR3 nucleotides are TGTGCCAGCAGTTTATGGACAGGGGGCGGGTATGGCTACACCTTC. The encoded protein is CASSLWTGGGYGYTF.

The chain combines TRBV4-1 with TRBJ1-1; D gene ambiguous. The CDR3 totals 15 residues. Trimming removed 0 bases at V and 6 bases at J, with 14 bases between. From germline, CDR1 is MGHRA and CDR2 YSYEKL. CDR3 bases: TGCGCCAGCAGCCAAGATGAGGCTCGCCGGGCTGAAGCTTTCTTT. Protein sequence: CASSQDEARRAEAFF.

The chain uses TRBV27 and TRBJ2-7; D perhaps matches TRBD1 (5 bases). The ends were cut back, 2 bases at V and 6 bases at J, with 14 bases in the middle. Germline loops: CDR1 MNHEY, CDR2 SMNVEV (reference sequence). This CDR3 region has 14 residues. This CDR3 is CASSLEYRLGEQYF. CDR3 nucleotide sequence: TGTGCCAGCAGTTTAGAATACAGGCTCGGCGAGCAGTACTTC.

For the CDR3, the DNA is TGTGCCAGTAGCCCGGCCAAGGGGAACTATGGCTACACCTTC. This sequence encodes CASSPAKGNYGYTF. This chain connects TRBV19 to TRBJ1-2; a possible D gene is TRBD1 (5 bases). Germline CDR1 reads LNHDA; CDR2 reads SQIVND (reference sequence). The germline V and J ends were trimmed by 6 bases and 2 bases, with 13 bases remaining between them. The CDR3 totals 14 residues.

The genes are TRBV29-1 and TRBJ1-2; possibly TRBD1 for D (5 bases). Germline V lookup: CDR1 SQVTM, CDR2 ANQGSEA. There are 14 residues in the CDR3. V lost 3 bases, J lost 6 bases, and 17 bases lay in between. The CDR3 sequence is CSVDKGQRGNGYTF. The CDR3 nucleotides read TGCAGCGTTGACAAGGGGCAGAGAGGTAATGGCTACACCTTC.

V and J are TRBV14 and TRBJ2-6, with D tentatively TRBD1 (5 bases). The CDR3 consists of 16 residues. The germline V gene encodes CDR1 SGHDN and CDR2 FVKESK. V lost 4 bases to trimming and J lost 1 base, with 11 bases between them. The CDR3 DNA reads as TGTGCCAGCAGCCGCCTCACAGGTTCTGGGGCCAACGTCCTGACTTTC. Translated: CASSRLTGSGANVLTF.

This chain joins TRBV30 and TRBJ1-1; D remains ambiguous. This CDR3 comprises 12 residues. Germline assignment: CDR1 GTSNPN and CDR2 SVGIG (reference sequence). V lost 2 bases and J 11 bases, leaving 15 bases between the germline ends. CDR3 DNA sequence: TGTGCCTGGAGTATGGATAGGCGAGGCGCTTTCTTT. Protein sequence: CAWSMDRRGAFF.

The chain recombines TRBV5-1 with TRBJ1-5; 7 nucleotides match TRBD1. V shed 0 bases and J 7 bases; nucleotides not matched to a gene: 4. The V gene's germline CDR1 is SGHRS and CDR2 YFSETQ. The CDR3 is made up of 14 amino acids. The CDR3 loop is CASSLETGYQPQHF. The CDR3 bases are TGCGCCAGCAGCTTGGAGACAGGGTACCAGCCCCAGCATTTT. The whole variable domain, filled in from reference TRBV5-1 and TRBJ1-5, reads KAGVTQTPRYLIKTRGQQVTLSCSPISGHRSVSWYQQTPGQGLQFLFEYFSETQRNKGNFPGRFSGRQFSNSRSEMNVSTLELGDSALYLCASSLETGYQPQHFGDGTRLSIL.

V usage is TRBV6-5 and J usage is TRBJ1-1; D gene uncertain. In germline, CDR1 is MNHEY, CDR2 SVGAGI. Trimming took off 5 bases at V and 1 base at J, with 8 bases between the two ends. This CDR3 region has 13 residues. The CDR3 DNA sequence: TGTGCCAGCAGTAGGCTAGGGAACACTGAAGCTTTCTTT. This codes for CASSRLGNTEAFF.

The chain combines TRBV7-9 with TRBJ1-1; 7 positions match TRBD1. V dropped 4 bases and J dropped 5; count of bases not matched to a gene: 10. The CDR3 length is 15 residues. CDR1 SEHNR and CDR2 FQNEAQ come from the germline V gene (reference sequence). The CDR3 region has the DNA TGTGCCAGCAGCTCGATACGACAGGGTAGGACTGAAGCTTTCTTT. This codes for CASSSIRQGRTEAFF. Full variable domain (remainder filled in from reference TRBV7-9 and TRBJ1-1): DTGVSQNPRHKITKRGQNVTFRCDPISEHNRLYWYRQTLGQGPEFLTYFQNEAQLEKSRLLSDRFSAERPKGSFSTLEIQRTEQGDSAMYLCASSSIRQGRTEAFFGQGTRLTVV.

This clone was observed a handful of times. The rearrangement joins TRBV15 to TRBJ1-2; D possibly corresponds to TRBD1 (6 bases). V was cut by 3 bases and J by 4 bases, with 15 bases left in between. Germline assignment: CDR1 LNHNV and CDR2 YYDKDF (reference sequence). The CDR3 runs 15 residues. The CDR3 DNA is TGTGCCACCAGCAGGGAGTCAGGGGCTAGCTATGGCTACACCTTC. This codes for CATSRESGASYGYTF.

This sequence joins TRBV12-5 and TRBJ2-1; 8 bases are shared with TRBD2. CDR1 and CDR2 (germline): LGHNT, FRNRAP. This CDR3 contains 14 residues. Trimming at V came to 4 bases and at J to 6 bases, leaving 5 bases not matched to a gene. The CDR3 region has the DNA TGTGCTAGTGGTTGGCGGGAGGTCATCAATGAGCAGTTCTTC. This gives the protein CASGWREVINEQFF.

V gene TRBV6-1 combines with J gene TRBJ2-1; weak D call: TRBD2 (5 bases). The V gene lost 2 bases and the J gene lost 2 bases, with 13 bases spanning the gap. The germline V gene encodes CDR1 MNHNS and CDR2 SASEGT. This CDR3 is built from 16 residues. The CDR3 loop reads CASSEQPSGPYNEQFF. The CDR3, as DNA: TGTGCCAGCAGTGAACAACCCAGCGGACCCTACAATGAGCAGTTCTTC.

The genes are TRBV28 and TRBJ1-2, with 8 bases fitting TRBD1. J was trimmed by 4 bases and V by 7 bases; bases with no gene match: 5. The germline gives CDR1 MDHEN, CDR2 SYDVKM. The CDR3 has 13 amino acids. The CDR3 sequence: CASNTGGVYGYTF. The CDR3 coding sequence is TGTGCCAGCAACACAGGGGGGGTCTATGGCTACACCTTC.

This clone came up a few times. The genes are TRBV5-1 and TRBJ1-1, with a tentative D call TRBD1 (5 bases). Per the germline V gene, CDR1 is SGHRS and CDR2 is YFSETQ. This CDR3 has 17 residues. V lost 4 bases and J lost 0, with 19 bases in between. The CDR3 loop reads CASSGGEGWRMNTEAFF. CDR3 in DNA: TGCGCCAGCAGCGGGGGGGAAGGTTGGAGGATGAACACTGAAGCTTTCTTT. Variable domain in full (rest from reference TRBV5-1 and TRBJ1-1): KAGVTQTPRYLIKTRGQQVTLSCSPISGHRSVSWYQQTPGQGLQFLFEYFSETQRNKGNFPGRFSGRQFSNSRSEMNVSTLELGDSALYLCASSGGEGWRMNTEAFFGQGTRLTVV.

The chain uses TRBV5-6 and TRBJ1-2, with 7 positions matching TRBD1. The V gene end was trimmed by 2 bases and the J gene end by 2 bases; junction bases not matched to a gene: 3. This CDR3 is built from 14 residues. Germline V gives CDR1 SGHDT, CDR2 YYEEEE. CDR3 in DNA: TGTGCCAGCAGCTTACAGGGGAGCAACTATGGCTACACCTTC. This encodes CASSLQGSNYGYTF.

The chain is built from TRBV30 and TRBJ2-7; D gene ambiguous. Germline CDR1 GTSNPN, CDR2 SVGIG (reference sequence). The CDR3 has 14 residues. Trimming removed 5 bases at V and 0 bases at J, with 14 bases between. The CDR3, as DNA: TGTGCCTGGCTTAAGATCGGGTTCTCCTACGAGCAGTACTTC. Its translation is CAWLKIGFSYEQYF.

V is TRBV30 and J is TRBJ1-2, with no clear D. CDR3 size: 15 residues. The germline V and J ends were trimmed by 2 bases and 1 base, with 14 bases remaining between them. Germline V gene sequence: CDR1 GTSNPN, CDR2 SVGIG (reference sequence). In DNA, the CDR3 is TGTGCCTGGAGTCGGCAGGCCAGAATTAACTATGGCTACACCTTC. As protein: CAWSRQARINYGYTF.

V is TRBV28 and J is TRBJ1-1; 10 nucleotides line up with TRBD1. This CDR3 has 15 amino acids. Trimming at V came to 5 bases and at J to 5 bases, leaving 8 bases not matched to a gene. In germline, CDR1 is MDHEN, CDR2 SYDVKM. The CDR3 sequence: CASSQTGQGRTEAFF. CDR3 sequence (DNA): TGTGCCAGCAGTCAAACGGGACAGGGGAGGACTGAAGCTTTCTTT.

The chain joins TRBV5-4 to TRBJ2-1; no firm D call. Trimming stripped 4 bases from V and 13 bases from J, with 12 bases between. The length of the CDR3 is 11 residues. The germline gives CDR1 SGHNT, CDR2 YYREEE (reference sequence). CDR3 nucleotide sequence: TGTGCCAGCAGCCTTTCCGCTAGACAGTTCTTC. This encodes CASSLSARQFF.

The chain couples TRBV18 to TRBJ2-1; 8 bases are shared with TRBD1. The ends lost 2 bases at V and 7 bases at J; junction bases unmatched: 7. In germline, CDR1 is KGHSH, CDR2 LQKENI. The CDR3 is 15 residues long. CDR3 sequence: CASSPGLDRVNEQFF. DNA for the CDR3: TGTGCCAGCTCACCAGGCCTGGACAGGGTTAATGAGCAGTTCTTC.

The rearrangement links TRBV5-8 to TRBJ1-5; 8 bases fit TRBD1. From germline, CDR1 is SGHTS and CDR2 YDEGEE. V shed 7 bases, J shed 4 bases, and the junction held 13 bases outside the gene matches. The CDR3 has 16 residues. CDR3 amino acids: CASGEYRTGRNQPQHF. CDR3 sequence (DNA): TGTGCCAGCGGGGAGTATAGGACAGGGAGGAATCAGCCCCAGCATTTT.

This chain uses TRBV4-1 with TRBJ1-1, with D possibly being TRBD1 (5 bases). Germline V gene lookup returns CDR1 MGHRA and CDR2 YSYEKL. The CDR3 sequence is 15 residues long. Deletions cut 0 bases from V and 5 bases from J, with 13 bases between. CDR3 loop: CASSQEGAGGTEAFF. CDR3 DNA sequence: TGCGCCAGCAGCCAAGAAGGGGCGGGGGGTACTGAAGCTTTCTTT.

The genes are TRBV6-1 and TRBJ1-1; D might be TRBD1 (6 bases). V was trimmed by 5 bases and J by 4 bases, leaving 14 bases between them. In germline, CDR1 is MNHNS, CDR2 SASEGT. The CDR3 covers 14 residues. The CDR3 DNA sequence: TGTGCCAGCAGTTTGACAGGTCCTGGCACTGAAGCTTTCTTT. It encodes CASSLTGPGTEAFF.

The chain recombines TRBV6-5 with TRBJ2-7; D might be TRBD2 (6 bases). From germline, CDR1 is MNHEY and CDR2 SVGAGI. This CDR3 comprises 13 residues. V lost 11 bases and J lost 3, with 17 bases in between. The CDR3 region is CACGGRINYEQYF. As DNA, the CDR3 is TGTGCCTGCGGTGGGAGGATTAACTACGAGCAGTACTTC.

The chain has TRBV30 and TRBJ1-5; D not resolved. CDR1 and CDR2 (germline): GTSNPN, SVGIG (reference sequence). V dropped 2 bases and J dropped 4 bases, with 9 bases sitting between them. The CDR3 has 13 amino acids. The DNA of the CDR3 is TGTGCCTGGAGTTTACAGTTAAATCAGCCCCAGCATTTT. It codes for CAWSLQLNQPQHF. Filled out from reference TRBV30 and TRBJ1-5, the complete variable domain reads SQTIHQWPATLVQPVGSPLSLECTVEGTSNPNLYWYRQAAGRGLQLLFYSVGIGQISSEVPQNLSASRPQDRQFILSSKKLLLSDSGFYLCAWSLQLNQPQHFGDGTRLSIL.

In nucleotides, the CDR3 is TGTGCCTGGAGCTTAGCGGGAGCGCAGTATTTT. It encodes CAWSLAGAQYF. The gene calls are TRBV30 and TRBJ2-3; TRBD2 matches at 9 bases. Germline-derived CDR1 and CDR2 are GTSNPN and SVGIG (reference sequence). CDR3 length: 11 amino acids. The V and J ends lost 3 bases and 10 bases, in that order; junction bases with no gene match: 2.